What follows is one TCR beta chain and its context. Antigen: not known. The data derive from a study of shared clonotypes between healthy human individuals. Study-wide context: CD4 naive and CD4 memory each took three plates per donor, while CD8 naive took two and CD8 memory one. Study outcomes and limitations: Non-shared clonotypes had lower generation probabilities than clonotypes shared by all four sorted-subset donors.

TCRdb's table, derived via immunoSEQ multiplex PCR, lists solely in-frame clones and lacks some. Among millions of clones listed, 80% to 95% were seen once. Recent acute infections and vaccinations were absent in the healthy HIV-negative adult donors. Germline lookup yields CDR1 SEHNR and CDR2 FQNEAQ (reference sequence). Trimming pared 2 bases from V and 3 bases from J, leaving 5 bases between. The CDR3 extends over 12 amino acids. This receptor was obtained from a man between 18 and 35 years old in good health. Some clones in this sample may be carry-over from other donors' samples. The rearrangement joins TRBV7-9 to TRBJ2-7; D is ambiguous. The sequenced sample was naive CD4+ T cells from PBMCs. The subset is: CD45RA+ positively selected. CDR3 in amino acids: CASSLLIYEQYF. CDR3 coding DNA: TGTGCCAGCAGCTTACTGATCTACGAGCAGTACTTC.